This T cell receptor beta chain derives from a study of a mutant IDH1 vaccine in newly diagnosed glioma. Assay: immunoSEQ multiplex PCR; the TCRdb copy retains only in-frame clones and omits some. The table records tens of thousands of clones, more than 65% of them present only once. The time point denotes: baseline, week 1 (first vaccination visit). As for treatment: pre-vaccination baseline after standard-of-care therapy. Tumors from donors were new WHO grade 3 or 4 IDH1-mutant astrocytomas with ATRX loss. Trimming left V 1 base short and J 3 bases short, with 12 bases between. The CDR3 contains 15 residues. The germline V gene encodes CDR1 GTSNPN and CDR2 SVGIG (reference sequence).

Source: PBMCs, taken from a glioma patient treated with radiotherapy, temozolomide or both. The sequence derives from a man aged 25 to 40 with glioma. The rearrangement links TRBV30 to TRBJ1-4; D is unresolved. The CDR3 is CAWSEKGGSNEKLFF. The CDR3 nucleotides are TGTGCCTGGAGTGAGAAGGGCGGCTCTAATGAAAAACTGTTTTTT.